The 22 T cell receptor beta chains below come from one sample, sequenced in a study of T cells in Graves' hyperthyroidism and ophthalmopathy. Researchers took RNA transcripts and amplified the TCR beta CDR3 regions from them. The study used the HTBI primer set for a first-round RT-PCR of the TCR CDR3. TCRdb recomputed calls from the multiplex PCR reads with MiXCR, one row per CDR3 protein. The sample comprises under 400,000 distinct CDR3 sequences, approximately 14% of which are singletons, and 28% rests with the top ten. Input material: blood. These TCRs come from a woman under 30 with Graves' hyperthyroidism that later progressed to Graves' ophthalmopathy.

CDR3 nucleotides: TGTGCCAGCAGTTCAACTAGCGCTGAGCAGTTCTTC. Residues: CASSSTSAEQFF. This chain joins TRBV12-3 or TRBV12-4 and TRBJ2-1; 7 nucleotides line up with TRBD2. This CDR3 comprises 12 residues. V was clipped by 4 bases and J by 9 bases; unmatched bases: 3.

This clonotype was seen only a few times. V gene TRBV12-3 or TRBV12-4 combines with J gene TRBJ1-2, with unresolved D. The CDR3 is made up of 15 amino acids. Trimming took 6 bases from V and 1 from J, leaving 15 bases between them. The DNA of the CDR3 is TGTGCCAGCAGCCCGACGGACCAACTTAACTATGGCTACACCTTC. Encoded protein: CASSPTDQLNYGYTF.

This chain connects TRBV7-2 to TRBJ2-7; maybe TRBD1 (6 bases). The germline V gene encodes CDR1 SGHTA and CDR2 FQGNSA. The ends were cut back, 1 base at V and 7 bases at J, with 11 bases in the middle. This CDR3 region has 13 residues. In DNA, the CDR3 is TGTGCCAGCAGCTTAGGCACCACAGGGGAGCAGTACTTC. Encoded protein: CASSLGTTGEQYF.

Regarding this clonotype: This could be a read error, since a much larger clone is one nucleotide away. This chain joins TRBV28 and TRBJ1-3; TRBD1 matches 8 bases. The V gene's germline CDR1 is MDHEN and CDR2 SYDVKM. The CDR3 runs to 14 residues. Losses at the gene ends were 4 bases for V and 2 bases for J; bases not matched to a gene: 1. The DNA of the CDR3 is TGTGCCAGCAGTTACAGGGGGACTGGAAACACCATATATTTT. It translates to CASSYRGTGNTIYF.

The chain recombines TRBV7-9 with TRBJ1-1; D gene ambiguous. The V and J ends lost 5 bases and 1 base respectively, with 11 bases between them. The CDR3 sequence is 14 residues long. Germline V gene lookup returns CDR1 SEHNR and CDR2 FQNEAQ (reference sequence). The CDR3 DNA reads as TGTGCCAGCAGCGCTCCCGGGCCGAACACTGAAGCTTTCTTT. Its translation: CASSAPGPNTEAFF.

The chain joins TRBV9 to TRBJ2-3; 7 nucleotides agree with TRBD2. CDR1 is SGDLS, CDR2 YYNGEE, per germline. There are 16 residues in the CDR3. V lost 0 bases and J lost 0; bases outside the gene matches: 4. CDR3 amino acids: CASSVDAGGSTDTQYF. The DNA for the CDR3 is TGTGCCAGCAGCGTAGATGCCGGGGGGAGCACAGATACGCAGTATTTT.

This clonotype occurred many times. The chain links TRBV20-1 to TRBJ2-7; the D gene is possibly TRBD1 (6 bases). This CDR3 contains 15 residues. V was cut by 0 bases and J by 5 bases, with 17 bases left in between. CDR1 and CDR2 from the germline V gene are DFQATT and SNEGSKA (reference sequence). CDR3 nucleotides: TGCAGTGCTAGAGATTCCCGTAAAACAGGGAACGAGCAGTACTTC. Its translation is CSARDSRKTGNEQYF.

The chain employs TRBV11-2 and TRBJ1-2, with TRBD1 identical over 10 bases. Germline trimming cut 5 bases from V and 6 bases from J; bases unmatched to any gene: 9. This CDR3 comprises 15 residues. Germline-derived CDR1 and CDR2 are SGHAT and FQNNGV. The CDR3 spells CASSQSLGQGDGYTF. DNA of the CDR3: TGTGCCAGCAGCCAGAGCTTAGGACAGGGGGATGGCTACACCTTC.

This clonotype was seen many times. The genes are TRBV20-1 and TRBJ2-1, with D hard to call. This CDR3 has 15 residues. Looked up from germline, CDR1 is DFQATT and CDR2 is SNEGSKA (reference sequence). The germline V and J ends were trimmed by 0 bases and 1 base, with 10 bases remaining between them. The CDR3 region is CSARDVSWSYNEQFF. CDR3 coding DNA: TGCAGTGCTAGAGATGTGTCGTGGTCCTACAATGAGCAGTTCTTC.

Ten or more counts support this clonotype. V gene TRBV6-2 or TRBV6-3 combines with J gene TRBJ1-1, with D unclear. The CDR3 is 12 residues long. The V end lost 5 bases, the J end lost 0 bases, and 4 bases lay between the germline ends. The germline gives CDR1 MNHEY, CDR2 SVGEGT. CDR3 protein: CASSQMNTEAFF. The CDR3 DNA reads TGTGCCAGCAGTCAGATGAACACTGAAGCTTTCTTT.

The genes are TRBV6-2 or TRBV6-3 and TRBJ2-5, with TRBD2 matching 14 bases. CDR1 is MNHEY, CDR2 SVGEGT, per germline. The CDR3 has 17 residues. V lost 10 bases to trimming and J lost 4 bases; unmatched junction nucleotides: 14. The CDR3 coding sequence is TGTGCCACTTGGACCCGACTAGCGGGAGGGCCAGGAGAGACCCAGTACTTC. Translation: CATWTRLAGGPGETQYF.

This clonotype was counted many times. This chain connects TRBV29-1 to TRBJ1-2; 8 bases are a match to TRBD1. The trim removed 5 bases at V and 0 bases at J, leaving 8 bases unmatched. The germline V gene encodes CDR1 SQVTM and CDR2 ANQGSEA. The CDR3 totals 15 residues. The CDR3 nucleotides read TGCAGCGTTAAGGACAGGGACCAGGCTAACTATGGCTACACCTTC. This gives the protein CSVKDRDQANYGYTF.

The chain uses TRBV28 and TRBJ2-7, with D possibly being TRBD2 (5 bases). CDR1 and CDR2 (germline): MDHEN, SYDVKM. Trimming left V 6 bases short and J 6 bases short, with 27 bases between. CDR3 length: 17 amino acids. DNA of the CDR3: TGTGCCAGCAGCTTGGACCCTGGGCGCGGGCCTGAAGGCGAGCAGTACTTC. Protein sequence: CASSLDPGRGPEGEQYF.

This clonotype occurred many times. CDR3 region: CASSRVWDTQYF. CDR3 DNA: TGTGCCAGCAGCCGAGTCTGGGATACGCAGTATTTT. The chain uses TRBV7-2 and TRBJ2-3, with D unresolved. CDR1 is SGHTA, CDR2 FQGNSA, per germline. The V end was cut by 5 bases, the J end by 6 bases, with 9 bases between. This CDR3 spans 12 amino acids.

This clonotype was seen only a few times. The rearrangement links TRBV7-9 to TRBJ2-5; 12 positions agree with TRBD1. This CDR3 is 17 amino acids long. Germline values: CDR1 SEHNR, CDR2 FQNEAQ (reference sequence). The trim removed 5 bases at V and 4 bases at J, leaving 11 bases unmatched. The DNA of the CDR3 is TGTGCCAGCAGCCAGCCCCGGGACAGGGGGCAAGGAGAGACCCAGTACTTC. Protein: CASSQPRDRGQGETQYF. Supplemented by reference TRBV7-9 and TRBJ2-5, the full variable domain reads DTGVSQNPRHKITKRGQNVTFRCDPISEHNRLYWYRQTLGQGPEFLTYFQNEAQLEKSRLLSDRFSAERPKGSFSTLEIQRTEQGDSAMYLCASSQPRDRGQGETQYFGPGTRLLVL.

This clonotype showed up many times. The V and J genes are TRBV2 and TRBJ2-1, with a tentative D call TRBD1 (5 bases). The germline V gene has CDR1 SNHLY and CDR2 FYNNEI. This CDR3 comprises 13 residues. The V gene lost 4 bases and the J gene lost 10 bases, with 14 bases spanning the gap. CDR3 loop: CASSAARVGEQFF. The CDR3 DNA reads as TGTGCCAGCAGTGCCGCCAGGGTGGGGGAGCAGTTCTTC.

V gene TRBV29-1 combines with J gene TRBJ1-2, with a weak D call TRBD1 (5 bases). Germline V gives CDR1 SQVTM, CDR2 ANQGSEA. V lost 4 bases and J 4 bases, leaving 10 bases between the germline ends. CDR3 length: 12 residues. CDR3 protein: CSVGGVGYGYTF. The CDR3 nucleotides read TGCAGCGTTGGAGGGGTGGGCTATGGCTACACCTTC.

This clonotype occurred a few times. J is TRBJ1-4 and V is TRBV5-1; D is unresolved. V was cut by 0 bases and J by 3 bases, with 9 bases left in between. The CDR3 runs 15 residues. Germline CDR1 reads SGHRS; CDR2 reads YFSETQ. The CDR3 DNA sequence: TGCGCCAGCAGCTTGGCGAGGGTAGCTAATGAAAAACTGTTTTTT. Translating gives CASSLARVANEKLFF.

The table lists this clonotype with many counts. The CDR3 protein is CAWSALGGRYGYTF. The CDR3, as DNA: TGTGCCTGGAGCGCCCTAGGGGGTCGGTATGGCTACACCTTC. The genes are TRBV30 and TRBJ1-2; tentative D call: TRBD1 (6 bases). Germline loops: CDR1 GTSNPN, CDR2 SVGIG (reference sequence). V lost 3 bases and J lost 5, with 16 bases in between. This CDR3 has 14 amino acids.

Ten or more counts support this clonotype. The rearrangement links TRBV30 to TRBJ2-1, with 9 bases that match TRBD2. J gave up 6 bases and V 5 bases, and 8 bases lay outside the gene matches. CDR3 length equals 14 residues. CDR1 is GTSNPN and CDR2 is SVGIG in the germline V gene (reference sequence). CDR3 loop: CAWGGGGGGNEQFF. CDR3 sequence (DNA): TGTGCCTGGGGGGGAGGCGGGGGGGGCAATGAGCAGTTCTTC.

A word on this clonotype: Given a much more abundant clone one base away, this may be a read error. The chain recombines TRBV28 with TRBJ2-7; 10 bases line up with TRBD1. Per the germline V gene, CDR1 is MDHEN and CDR2 is SYDVKM. This CDR3 is built from 13 residues. The CDR3 bases are TGTGCCAGCAGGGGACAGGGGACCTACGAGCAGCACTTC. It specifies CASRGQGTYEQHF.

This clonotype was detected many times. V and J are TRBV5-1 and TRBJ2-1, with 8 nucleotides matching TRBD2. Germline trimming cut 3 bases from V and 5 bases from J; bases unmatched to any gene: 7. CDR1 is SGHRS, CDR2 YFSETQ, per germline. There are 15 residues in the CDR3. CDR3 bases: TGCGCCAGCAGCTGGACTAGCAGCGTCAACAATGAGCAGTTCTTC. It specifies CASSWTSSVNNEQFF.